Following are 10 T cell receptor beta chains from one sample sequenced in a study of blood T cells in healthy people across ages. PCR was performed a second time for roughly 7 to 12 cycles using a sample-barcoded 5' primer and a J-beta primer mix. Via MiXCR, TCRdb re-called the 5' RACE reads, giving one row per CDR3 protein. Of 1.5 million to 2 million distinct CDR3 sequences listed, 28% were seen once; the top ten hold 7.7%. Sequences were obtained from blood. These receptors were taken from a woman younger than 45 in good health.

The V gene is TRBV28, the J gene TRBJ1-4; D remains ambiguous. The CDR3 runs 14 residues. Trimming removed 6 bases at V and 0 bases at J, with 8 bases between. Germline V CDR1 and CDR2: MDHEN, SYDVKM. CDR3 DNA sequence: TGTGCCAGCAGGACCACAACAACTAATGAAAAACTGTTTTTT. It codes for CASRTTTTNEKLFF.

This clonotype was found a few times. The genes are TRBV6-1 and TRBJ1-2; possibly TRBD1 for D (5 bases). Trimming left V 2 bases short and J 6 bases short, with 10 bases between. The CDR3 spans 13 residues. Germline V gene sequence: CDR1 MNHNS, CDR2 SASEGT. DNA of the CDR3: TGTGCCAGCAGTGAATGGGGGTATGATGGCTACACCTTC. Encoded protein: CASSEWGYDGYTF.

This clonotype was observed a handful of times. V and J are TRBV7-3 and TRBJ1-6; the match to TRBD1 covers 7 bases. With 3 bases clipped from V and 7 bases from J, the junction kept 6 bases outside the gene matches. Germline-derived CDR1 and CDR2 are SGHTA and FQGTGA. The CDR3 spans 15 residues. DNA of the CDR3: TGTGCCAGCAGCTTTGGGACAGCACGAAATTCACCCCTCCACTTT. It yields the protein CASSFGTARNSPLHF.

The chain combines TRBV7-9 with TRBJ1-5, with no clear D. The CDR3 spans 12 residues. Germline V CDR1 and CDR2: SEHNR, FQNEAQ (reference sequence). Deletions cut 4 bases from V and 5 bases from J, with 6 bases between. The CDR3 DNA sequence: TGTGCCAGCAGCTCGGAGGATCAGCCCCAGCATTTT. Translating gives CASSSEDQPQHF. The full variable domain, rest sourced from reference TRBV7-9 and TRBJ1-5, is DTGVSQNPRHKITKRGQNVTFRCDPISEHNRLYWYRQTLGQGPEFLTYFQNEAQLEKSRLLSDRFSAERPKGSFSTLEIQRTEQGDSAMYLCASSSEDQPQHFGDGTRLSIL.

This clonotype was counted a few times. V is TRBV5-1 and J is TRBJ2-2; 7 bases align to TRBD2. Germline CDR1 reads SGHRS; CDR2 reads YFSETQ. This CDR3 has 15 amino acids. J was trimmed by 0 bases and V by 6 bases; bases with no gene match: 5. CDR3 amino acids: CASTSLASNTGELFF. The CDR3 DNA sequence: TGCGCCAGCACCTCACTAGCGTCGAACACCGGGGAGCTGTTTTTT.

Comments on this clonotype: This CDR3 is missing its conserved last phenylalanine or tryptophan, likely due to a read error. The rearrangement uses TRBV6-2 or TRBV6-3 and TRBJ2-5; TRBD1 matches at 8 bases. The CDR3 has 14 residues. Germline CDR1 and CDR2: MNHEY and SVGEGT. CDR3 nucleotide sequence: TGTGTCAGCACCTCAGGGGGCTACCAAGAGACCCAGTACTTG. Encoded protein: CVSTSGGYQETQYL.

J is TRBJ1-6 and V is TRBV12-3 or TRBV12-4, with a tentative D call TRBD1 (5 bases). CDR3 length: 15 residues. V shed 5 bases and J shed 7 bases, with 15 bases lying between them. CDR3 nucleotide sequence: TGTGCCAGCAGTCCTCCGGGGCGCTGGAATTCACCCCTCCACTTT. It translates to CASSPPGRWNSPLHF.

CDR3 region: CASSPLPDTRYGYTF. The CDR3 DNA reads as TGTGCCAGCAGCCCTCTTCCGGACACACGGTATGGCTACACCTTC. This sequence joins TRBV7-2 and TRBJ1-2; D possibly corresponds to TRBD1 (5 bases). Per the germline V gene, CDR1 is SGHTA and CDR2 is FQGNSA. The CDR3 length is 15 residues. The ends were cut back, 5 bases at V and 5 bases at J, with 18 bases in the middle.

This clonotype was recorded only once. A much larger clone differs by one base, so this may be a read error. This rearrangement joins TRBV28 to TRBJ2-4; no definite D call. The V gene lost 7 bases and the J gene lost 13 bases, with 23 bases spanning the gap. This CDR3 has 14 residues. Germline V gives CDR1 MDHEN, CDR2 SYDVKM. CDR3 loop: CASMERVQPYGQYF. DNA of the CDR3: TGTGCCAGCATGGAAAGGGTACAACCCTACGGGCAGTACTTC.

The sample holds many counts of this clonotype. The rearrangement uses TRBV7-2 and TRBJ2-7; possibly TRBD2 for D (6 bases). CDR3 length: 13 amino acids. CDR1 and CDR2 from the germline V gene are SGHTA and FQGNSA. Trimming pared 2 bases from V and 3 bases from J, leaving 8 bases between. The CDR3 spells CASSLLGGYEQYF. The CDR3 DNA sequence: TGTGCCAGCAGCTTATTGGGAGGCTACGAGCAGTACTTC.